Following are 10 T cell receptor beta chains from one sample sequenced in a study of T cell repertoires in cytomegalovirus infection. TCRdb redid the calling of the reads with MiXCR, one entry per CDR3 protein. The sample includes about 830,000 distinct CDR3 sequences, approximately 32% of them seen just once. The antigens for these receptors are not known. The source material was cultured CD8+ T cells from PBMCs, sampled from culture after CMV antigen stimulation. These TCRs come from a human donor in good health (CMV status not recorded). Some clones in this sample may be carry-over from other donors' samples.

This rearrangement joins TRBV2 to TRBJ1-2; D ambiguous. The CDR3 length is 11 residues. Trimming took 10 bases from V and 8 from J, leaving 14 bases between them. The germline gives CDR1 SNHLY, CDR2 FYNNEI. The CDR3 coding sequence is TGTGCCACAAACGGGCCGCGGGGCTACACCTTC. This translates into CATNGPRGYTF.

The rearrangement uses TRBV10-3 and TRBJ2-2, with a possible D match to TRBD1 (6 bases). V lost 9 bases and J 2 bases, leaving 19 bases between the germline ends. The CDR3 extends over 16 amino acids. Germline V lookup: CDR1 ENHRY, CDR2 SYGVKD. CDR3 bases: TGTGCCATTTTAGCAGGGACAACCATCAACACCGGGGAGCTGTTTTTT. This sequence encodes CAILAGTTINTGELFF.

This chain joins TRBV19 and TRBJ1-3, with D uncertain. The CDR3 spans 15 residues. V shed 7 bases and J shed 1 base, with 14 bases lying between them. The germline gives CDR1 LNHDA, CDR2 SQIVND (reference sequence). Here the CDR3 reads CASTQKFGSGNTIYF. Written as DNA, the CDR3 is TGTGCCAGTACCCAAAAGTTCGGATCTGGAAACACCATATATTTT.

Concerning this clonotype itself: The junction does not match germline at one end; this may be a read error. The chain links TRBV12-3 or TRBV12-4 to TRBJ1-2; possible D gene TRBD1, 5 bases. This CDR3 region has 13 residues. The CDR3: CASRDDSFDGYAF. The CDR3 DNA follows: TGTGCCAGCAGAGACGACAGCTTTGATGGCTACGCCTTC.

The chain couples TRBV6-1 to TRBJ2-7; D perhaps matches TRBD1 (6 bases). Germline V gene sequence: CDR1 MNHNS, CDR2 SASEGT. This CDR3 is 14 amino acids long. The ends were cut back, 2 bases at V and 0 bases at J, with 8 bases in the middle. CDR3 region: CASSEWTVSYEQYV. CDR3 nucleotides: TGTGCCAGCAGTGAATGGACAGTCTCCTACGAGCAGTACGTC.

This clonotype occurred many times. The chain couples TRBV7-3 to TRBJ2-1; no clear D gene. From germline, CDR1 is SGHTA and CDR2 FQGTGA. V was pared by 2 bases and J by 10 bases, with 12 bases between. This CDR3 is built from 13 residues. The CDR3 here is CASSLVPQEEQFF. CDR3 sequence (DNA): TGTGCCAGCAGCTTAGTCCCCCAGGAGGAGCAGTTCTTC.

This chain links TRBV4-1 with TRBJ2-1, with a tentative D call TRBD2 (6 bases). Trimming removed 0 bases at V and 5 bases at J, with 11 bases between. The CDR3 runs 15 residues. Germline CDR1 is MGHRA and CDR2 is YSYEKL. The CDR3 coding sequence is TGCGCCAGCAGCCAAGAGGGACTTTCCGACAATGAGCAGTTCTTC. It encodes CASSQEGLSDNEQFF.

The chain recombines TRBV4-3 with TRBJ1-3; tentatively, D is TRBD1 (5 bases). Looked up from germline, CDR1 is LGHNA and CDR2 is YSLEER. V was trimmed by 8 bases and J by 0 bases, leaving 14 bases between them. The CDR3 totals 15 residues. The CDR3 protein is CASGPGTSSGNTIYF. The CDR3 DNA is TGCGCCAGCGGACCCGGGACTAGCTCTGGAAACACCATATATTTT.

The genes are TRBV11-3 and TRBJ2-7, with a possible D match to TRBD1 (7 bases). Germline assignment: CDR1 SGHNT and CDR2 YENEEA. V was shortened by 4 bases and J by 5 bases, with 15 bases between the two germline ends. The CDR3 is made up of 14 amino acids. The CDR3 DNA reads TGTGCCAGCAGCTCAGCGACAGGGAGGCACGAGCAGTACTTC. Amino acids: CASSSATGRHEQYF.

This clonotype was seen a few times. CDR3 sequence (DNA): TGTGCCAGCAGCCCGACCGGGACAGGGGGAAAGGGTGATGGCTACACCTTC. It codes for CASSPTGTGGKGDGYTF. The rearrangement links TRBV7-3 to TRBJ1-2; 11 bases line up with TRBD1. Per germline, CDR1 SGHTA and CDR2 FQGTGA. The CDR3 contains 17 residues. The trim removed 5 bases at V and 6 bases at J, leaving 14 bases unmatched.